The 10 T cell receptor beta chains presented below share a single source sample, sequenced in a study of blood T cell repertoires in COVID-19. Only in-frame clones appear in the TCRdb table, and some are missing; sequencing was by immunoSEQ multiplex PCR. The table shows about 170,000 clones, with about 86% occurring only once. The source material was peripheral blood. The receptors were gathered from an elderly woman in a cohort sampled during active or convalescent COVID-19.

This chain uses TRBV24-1 with TRBJ2-3; D may be TRBD1 (6 bases). CDR1 is KGHDR and CDR2 is SFDVKD in the germline V gene. The CDR3 sequence is 16 residues long. V was trimmed by 4 bases and J by 0 bases, leaving 13 bases between them. The CDR3 spells CATSEFDRFSTDTQYF. CDR3 DNA sequence: TGTGCCACCAGTGAGTTCGACAGGTTTAGCACAGATACGCAGTATTTT.

V usage is TRBV19 and J usage is TRBJ1-1; no clear D gene. The germline CDR1 and CDR2 sequences are LNHDA and SQIVND (reference sequence). V lost 1 base and J 0 bases, leaving 9 bases between the germline ends. The CDR3 contains 15 residues. In DNA form, the CDR3 reads TGTGCCAGTAGTATAGGAGTCACGATGAACACTGAAGCTTTCTTT. Its translation is CASSIGVTMNTEAFF.

This sequence joins TRBV9 and TRBJ2-1, with 9 bases aligning to TRBD2. Germline CDR1 reads SGDLS; CDR2 reads YYNGEE. CDR3 length: 15 amino acids. The V and J ends lost 0 bases and 7 bases, in that order; junction bases with no gene match: 5. CDR3 sequence (DNA): TGTGCCAGCAGCGTAGGAGCGGGGGGTAGGAATGAGCAGTTCTTC. This sequence encodes CASSVGAGGRNEQFF.

V usage is TRBV4-3 and J usage is TRBJ2-1; D might be TRBD2 (5 bases). The CDR3 runs to 15 residues. V was cut by 0 bases and J by 4 bases, with 10 bases left in between. Germline V gives CDR1 LGHNA, CDR2 YSLEER. The CDR3 DNA reads as TGCGCCAGCAGCCAAGACGTGGACTCTTACAATGAGCAGTTCTTC. It specifies CASSQDVDSYNEQFF.

This CDR3 reads CASSYSSYEQYF. The DNA of the CDR3 is TGTGCCAGCAGTTACTCGAGCTACGAGCAGTACTTC. The chain uses TRBV6-2 or TRBV6-3 and TRBJ2-7, with no clear D. The CDR3 contains 12 residues. Germline loops: CDR1 MNHEY, CDR2 SVGEGT. Trimming left V 0 bases short and J 3 bases short, with 3 bases between.

V and J are TRBV6-5 and TRBJ1-4; the D gene is possibly TRBD1 (5 bases). V was shortened by 6 bases and J by 7 bases, with 15 bases between the two germline ends. Germline V gene lookup returns CDR1 MNHEY and CDR2 SVGAGI. The CDR3 spans 14 residues. The CDR3 nucleotides read TGTGCCAGCAGGATGACAGAAAGAGCTGAAAAACTGTTTTTT. Amino acid sequence: CASRMTERAEKLFF.

The chain is built from TRBV6-5 and TRBJ1-3; D remains unclear. Trimming pared 6 bases from V and 0 bases from J, leaving 12 bases between. Per germline, CDR1 MNHEY and CDR2 SVGAGI. The CDR3 runs to 15 residues. Written as DNA, the CDR3 is TGTGCCAGCAGCGCGACTCGCGACTCTGGAAACACCATATATTTT. Translating it yields CASSATRDSGNTIYF.

The chain joins TRBV5-1 to TRBJ2-4, with 7 bases aligning to TRBD2. This CDR3 has 15 amino acids. V lost 0 bases to trimming and J lost 6 bases; unmatched junction nucleotides: 6. From germline, CDR1 is SGHRS and CDR2 YFSETQ. Here the CDR3 DNA reads TGCGCCAGCAGCTTGGTCGGACTAGGAACAAACATTCAGTACTTC. This sequence encodes CASSLVGLGTNIQYF.

The J gene is TRBJ2-4, the V gene TRBV11-3; 9 positions agree with TRBD1. The germline V gene encodes CDR1 SGHNT and CDR2 YENEEA. V shed 3 bases, J shed 4 bases, and the junction held 4 bases outside the gene matches. This CDR3 is built from 15 residues. CDR3 nucleotide sequence: TGTGCCAGCAGCTTGGGACAGGGCTTAAAAAACATTCAGTACTTC. Residues: CASSLGQGLKNIQYF.

The chain links TRBV20-1 to TRBJ1-2; 10 bases agree with TRBD1. After removal of 3 bases from V and 4 bases from J, the junction contained 8 bases not matched to a gene. Germline values: CDR1 DFQATT, CDR2 SNEGSKA (reference sequence). There are 15 residues in the CDR3. The CDR3 nucleotides read TGCAGTGCTAGTCCCGGGACAGGGGATCTCTATGGCTACACCTTC. Amino acids: CSASPGTGDLYGYTF.